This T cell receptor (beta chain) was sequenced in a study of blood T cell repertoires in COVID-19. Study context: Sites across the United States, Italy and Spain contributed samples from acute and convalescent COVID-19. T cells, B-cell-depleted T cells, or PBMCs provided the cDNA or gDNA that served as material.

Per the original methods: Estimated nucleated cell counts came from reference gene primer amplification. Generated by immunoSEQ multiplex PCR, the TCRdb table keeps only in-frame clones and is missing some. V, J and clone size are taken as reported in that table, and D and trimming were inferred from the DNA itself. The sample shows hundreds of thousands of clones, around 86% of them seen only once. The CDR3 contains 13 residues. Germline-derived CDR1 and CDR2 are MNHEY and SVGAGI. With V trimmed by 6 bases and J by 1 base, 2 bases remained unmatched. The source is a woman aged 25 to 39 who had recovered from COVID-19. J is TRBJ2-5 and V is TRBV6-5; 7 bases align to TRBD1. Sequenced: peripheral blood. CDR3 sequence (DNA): TGTGCCAGCAGCCGACAGGGCCAAGAGACCCAGTACTTC. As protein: CASSRQGQETQYF.